This TCR beta chain emerged from a study of cytotoxic CD8 clonotypes in ibrutinib-treated CLL. General study results and limits: Increased clonality at ibrutinib response gave way to a return toward baseline at progression. Sampling of sustained-remission and progressing patients occurred at differing times. The study found baseline clonality above age-matched healthy donors, tracking circulating CD8+ T-cell counts.

Concerning this clone: Antigen unknown.

V was clipped by 4 bases and J by 5 bases, with 9 bases between them. This CDR3 spans 11 amino acids. CDR1 and CDR2 (germline): SQVTM, ANQGSEA. Deep sequencing aimed at 1 in 200,000 to 1 in 1 million T cells' resolution. Method: immunoSEQ multiplex PCR; TCRdb's copy keeps in-frame clones and lacks some. The profile covers over 150,000 clones, with 55% to 85% appearing a single time and around an eighth taken by the ten largest. The chain uses TRBV29-1 and TRBJ2-7; D not resolved. Source: PBMCs, taken after 24 months of ibrutinib treatment. This TCR was sampled from a human donor with chronic lymphocytic leukemia. DNA for the CDR3: TGCAGCGTTGTGGTCAGCCACGAGCAGTACTTC. Protein: CSVVVSHEQYF.